This T cell receptor beta chain derives from a study of beta chain features in type 1 diabetes. Study-level information: Regarding age, gender and cell yields, patients proved similar to healthy donors.

Study conclusions and caveats: Shortening that was moderate but significant affected the TCRB CDR3s of Type 1 diabetes patients in all four CD4+ subsets.

CDR3 length: 11 amino acids. Deletions cut 3 bases from V and 0 bases from J, with 0 bases between. Germline CDR1 reads SGHDN; CDR2 reads FVKESK. A word on this clone: What it binds is not known. A much larger clone lies one base from this, so it may be a read error.

Expressed TCRB transcripts were sequenced because the entire RNA isolate underwent reverse transcription. The repertoire was sequenced with immunoSEQ multiplex PCR; TCRdb's copy has only in-frame clones and lacks some. The sample has 240,000 or so clones, 27% seen once; the top ten hold 3.5% to 4%. The receptor's source is a man aged 25 to 40 in good health. The chain uses TRBV14 and TRBJ2-7; unclear D gene. Sequencing was performed on central memory CD4+ T cells from blood. The CDR3 reads CASSHSYEQYF. Written as DNA, the CDR3 is TGTGCCAGCAGCCACTCCTACGAGCAGTACTTC.